These 4 T cell receptor beta chains originate from one sample sequenced in a study of CD8+CD57+ T cells in acquired aplastic anemia. Points from the study as a whole: In patients, CD8+CD57+ cells had lower diversity than total CD4+ and CD8+ pools.

Genomic DNA provided the template from which TCR beta VDJ and CDR3 profiles were obtained. TCRdb reprocessed the reads with MiXCR, giving one entry per CDR3 protein. The data contain around 21,000 distinct CDR3 sequences, roughly 40% of them singletons. Which antigens these TCRs recognize remains unknown. Sequencing was done on patients that had shown CD8+CD57+ cell expansion by flow cytometry. Sequenced material: CD8+CD57+ T cells sorted from PBMCs. Noted subset: bead-enriched CD8+CD57+ effector memory T cells from SAA patients. Receptors originate from a human donor with aplastic anemia.

There are a few counts of this clonotype. The chain is built from TRBV7-2 and TRBJ2-7, with TRBD2 as a possible D gene (6 bases). Per germline, CDR1 SGHTA and CDR2 FQGNSA. CDR3 length: 13 amino acids. The germline V and J ends were trimmed by 5 bases and 4 bases, with 12 bases remaining between them. The CDR3 nucleotides are TGTGCCAGCAGCCCATGGGACTTTTACGAGCAGTACTTC. Residues: CASSPWDFYEQYF.

J is TRBJ1-1 and V is TRBV5-8; 8 positions match TRBD1. This CDR3 comprises 15 residues. The J segment lost 3 bases and the V segment lost 3 bases, leaving 7 bases of the junction unmatched. The germline CDR1 and CDR2 sequences are SGHTS and YDEGEE. The CDR3 reads CASSSARGLDTEAFF. The CDR3 nucleotides read TGTGCCAGCAGCTCCGCCAGGGGGCTCGACACTGAAGCTTTCTTT.

Remarks on this clonotype: A junction boundary mismatches the germline segment, possibly from a read error. The genes are TRBV20-1 and TRBJ1-2; 7 nucleotides align to TRBD1. Germline CDR1 reads DFQATT; CDR2 reads SNEGSKA (reference sequence). The CDR3 totals 9 residues. CDR3: CGAQDRNTF. CDR3 DNA: TGCGGTGCCCAGGACAGGAACACCTTC.

The chain recombines TRBV2 with TRBJ2-3; D is unclear. The germline gives CDR1 SNHLY, CDR2 FYNNEI. Trimming took 3 bases from V and 4 from J, leaving 14 bases between them. The length of the CDR3 is 15 residues. This CDR3 reads CASSDYQSGADTQYF. CDR3 DNA: TGTGCCAGCAGTGATTATCAGTCTGGGGCAGATACGCAGTATTTT. Supplemented by reference TRBV2 and TRBJ2-3, the full variable domain reads EPEVTQTPSHQVTQMGQEVILRCVPISNHLYFYWYRQILGQKVEFLVSFYNNEISEKSEIFDDQFSVERPDGSNFTLKIRSTKLEDSAMYFCASSDYQSGADTQYFGPGTRLTVL.